This T cell receptor beta chain was recorded in a study of monozygotic twins with inflammatory bowel disease. The CDR3 totals 13 residues. Germline loops: CDR1 DFQATT, CDR2 SNEGSKA (reference sequence). TCRdb re-called the 5' RACE reads and gives one entry per CDR3 protein, without DNA. Here the sample table reports 400,000 to 500,000 distinct CDR3 sequences. The sequencing input was blood. The gene calls are TRBV20-1 and TRBJ2-5; the TCRdb D gene call, TRBD1, has no DNA to confirm it. This clonotype was sampled from a human donor with ulcerative colitis or Crohn's disease, or a healthy co-twin of an affected twin (not recorded which). CDR3 sequence: CSASYPLWETQYF.